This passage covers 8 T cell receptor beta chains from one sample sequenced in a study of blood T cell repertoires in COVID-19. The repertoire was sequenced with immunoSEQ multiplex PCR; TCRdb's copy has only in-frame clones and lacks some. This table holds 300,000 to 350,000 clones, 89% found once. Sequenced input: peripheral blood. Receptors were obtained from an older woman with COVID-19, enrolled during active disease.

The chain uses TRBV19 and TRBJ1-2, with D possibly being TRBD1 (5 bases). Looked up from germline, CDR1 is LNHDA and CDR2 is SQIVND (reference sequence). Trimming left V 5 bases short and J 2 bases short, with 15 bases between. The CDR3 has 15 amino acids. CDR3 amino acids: CASSGRQRLNYGYTF. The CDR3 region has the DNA TGTGCCAGTAGTGGACGACAGAGGTTAAACTATGGCTACACCTTC.

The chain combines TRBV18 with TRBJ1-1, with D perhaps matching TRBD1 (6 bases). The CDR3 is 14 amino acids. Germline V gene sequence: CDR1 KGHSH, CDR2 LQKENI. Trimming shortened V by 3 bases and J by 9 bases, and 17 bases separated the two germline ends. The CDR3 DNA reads TGTGCCAGCTCACCGACCGGGACAATCGTGAAAGCTTTCTTT. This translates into CASSPTGTIVKAFF.

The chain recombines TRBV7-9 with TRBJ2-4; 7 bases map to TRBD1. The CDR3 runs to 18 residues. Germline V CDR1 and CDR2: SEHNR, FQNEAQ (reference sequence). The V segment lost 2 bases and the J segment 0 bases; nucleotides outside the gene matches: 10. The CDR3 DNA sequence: TGTGCCAGCAGCTTAATTAAGGACAGGACCCTAGCCAAAAACATTCAGTACTTC. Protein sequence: CASSLIKDRTLAKNIQYF.

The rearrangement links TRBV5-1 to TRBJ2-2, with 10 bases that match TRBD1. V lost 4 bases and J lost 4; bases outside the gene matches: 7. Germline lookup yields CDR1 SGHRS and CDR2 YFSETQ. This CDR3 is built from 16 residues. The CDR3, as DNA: TGCGCCAGCAGCCACACCGGGACAGGGGTCACCGGGGAGCTGTTTTTT. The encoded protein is CASSHTGTGVTGELFF.

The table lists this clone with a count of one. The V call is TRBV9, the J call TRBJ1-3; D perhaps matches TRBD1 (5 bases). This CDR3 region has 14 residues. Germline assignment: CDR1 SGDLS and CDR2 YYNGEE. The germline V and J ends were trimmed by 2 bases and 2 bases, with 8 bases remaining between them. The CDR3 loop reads CASSVGGTGNTIYF. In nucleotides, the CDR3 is TGTGCCAGCAGCGTGGGGGGAACTGGAAACACCATATATTTT.

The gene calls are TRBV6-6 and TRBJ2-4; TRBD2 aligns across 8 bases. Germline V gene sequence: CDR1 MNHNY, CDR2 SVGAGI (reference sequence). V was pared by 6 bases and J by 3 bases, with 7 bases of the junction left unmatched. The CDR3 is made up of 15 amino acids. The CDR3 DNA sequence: TGTGCCAGCAGCGCTCCGGGGGGGCACAAAAACATTCAGTACTTC. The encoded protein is CASSAPGGHKNIQYF.

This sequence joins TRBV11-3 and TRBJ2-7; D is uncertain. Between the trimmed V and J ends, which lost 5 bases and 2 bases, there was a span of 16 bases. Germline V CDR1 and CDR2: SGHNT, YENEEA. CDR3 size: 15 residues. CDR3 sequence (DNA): TGTGCCAGCAGCCGAGACTCTAACCCTCCCTACGAGCAGTACTTC. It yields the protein CASSRDSNPPYEQYF. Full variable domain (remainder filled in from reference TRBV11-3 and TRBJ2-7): EAGVVQSPRYKIIEKKQPVAFWCNPISGHNTLYWYLQNLGQGPELLIRYENEEAVDDSQLPKDRFSAERLKGVDSTLKIQPAELGDSAVYLCASSRDSNPPYEQYFGPGTRLTVT.

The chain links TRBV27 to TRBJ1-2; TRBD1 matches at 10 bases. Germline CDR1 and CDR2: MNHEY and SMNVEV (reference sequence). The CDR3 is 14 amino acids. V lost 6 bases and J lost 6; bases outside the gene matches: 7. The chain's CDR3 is CASRPGTGVHGYTF. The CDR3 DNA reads TGTGCCAGCAGGCCAGGGACAGGGGTGCATGGCTACACCTTC.